The T cell receptor (beta chain) under discussion was sequenced for a study of CD8 T cells in ankylosing spondylitis. TCRdb re-called the 5' RACE reads with MiXCR, one entry per CDR3 protein. The sample yields a few hundred thousand distinct CDR3 sequences, about a sixth seen once. Germline lookup yields CDR1 DFQATT and CDR2 SNEGSKA (reference sequence). The junction had 13 bases not matched to a gene; V was cut back by 1 base and J by 7 bases. The CDR3 runs 15 residues. Material for sequencing was blood, either unsorted or a sorted T cell fraction (not recorded which). This TCR was recovered from a male donor with ankylosing spondylitis or in good health (not recorded which). The genes are TRBV20-1 and TRBJ2-7; the match to TRBD2 covers 7 bases. The CDR3 nucleotides are TGCAGTGCTAGAGGTCAGGGCGGGAGCCCTACGGAGCAGTACTTC. It is translated as CSARGQGGSPTEQYF.